Below are 9 T cell receptor beta chains sequenced from a single sample in a study of shared clonotypes between healthy human individuals (dated by TCRdb to 2018 to 2020). The library was built by means of the immunoSEQ multiplex PCR assay. This is the immuneACCESS table as TCRdb keeps it, with only in-frame sequences that have V and J called. A part of the clones is gone; compared with another copy, unresolved V genes explain less than half, and the rest is unexplained. This sample gives millions of clones in total; around 95% of them show up just once. In total, the top ten clones hold under 0.15% of the sample. Input material: naive CD4+ T cells sorted from blood. In light of the paper, this sample's cell subset or site label describes: CD45RA+ positively selected. The receptors come from a man younger than 35 in good health.

In its sample, this clone was seen once. Other DNA sequences in this sample translate to the same CDR3. This rearrangement joins TRBV10-3 to TRBJ2-7; 11 bases map to TRBD2. The CDR3 runs 14 residues. Germline lookup yields CDR1 ENHRY and CDR2 SYGVKD. The V segment lost 4 bases and the J segment 4 bases; nucleotides outside the gene matches: 3. CDR3 in amino acids: CAISGTSGPYEQYF. The CDR3 region has the DNA TGTGCCATCAGTGGGACTAGCGGGCCTTACGAGCAGTACTTC.

The V call is TRBV7-2, the J call TRBJ1-6; D uncertain. The germline V gene has CDR1 SGHTA and CDR2 FQGNSA. V was shortened by 0 bases and J by 6 bases, with 15 bases between the two germline ends. The CDR3 spans 17 residues. CDR3 protein: CASSLAWAAVGNSPLHF. The DNA for the CDR3 is TGTGCCAGCAGCTTAGCTTGGGCCGCGGTCGGTAATTCACCCCTCCACTTT.

The genes are TRBV19 and TRBJ1-4, with D hard to call. The V and J ends lost 6 bases and 8 bases respectively, with 10 bases between them. CDR1 is LNHDA, CDR2 SQIVND, per germline (reference sequence). The CDR3 consists of 12 residues. CDR3 residues: CASRYRGEKLFF. CDR3 in DNA: TGTGCCAGTAGATACCGAGGGGAAAAACTGTTTTTT.

Regarding this clone: A much larger clonotype is one base distant, so this may be a read error. The V gene is TRBV30, the J gene TRBJ1-2; no firm D call. There are 13 residues in the CDR3. Germline CDR1 and CDR2: GTSNPN and SVGIG (reference sequence). CDR3 in amino acids: CAWENGFNYGYIF. The CDR3 DNA is TGTGCCTGGGAGAACGGATTTAACTATGGCTACATCTTC.

As to this clone: Distinct nucleotide sequences in the sample also encode this CDR3. V usage is TRBV30 and J usage is TRBJ2-2; D is uncertain. The CDR3 covers 11 residues. Trimming pared 4 bases from V and 4 bases from J, leaving 4 bases between. Per germline, CDR1 GTSNPN and CDR2 SVGIG (reference sequence). The CDR3, as DNA: TGTGCCTGGAAATCCACCGGGGAGCTGTTTTTT. It is translated as CAWKSTGELFF.

J is TRBJ1-3 and V is TRBV28; 10 positions agree with TRBD1. Germline V CDR1 and CDR2: MDHEN, SYDVKM. The CDR3 consists of 17 residues. V dropped 6 bases and J dropped 4; count of bases not matched to a gene: 12. CDR3 residues: CASSPGTGAFGGNTIYF. CDR3 DNA sequence: TGTGCCAGCAGCCCCGGGACAGGGGCTTTCGGAGGAAACACCATATATTTT.

The chain couples TRBV9 to TRBJ1-3, with 10 bases matching TRBD1. V shed 0 bases and J 5 bases; nucleotides not matched to a gene: 5. CDR1 and CDR2 from the germline V gene are SGDLS and YYNGEE. The CDR3 contains 16 residues. As DNA, the CDR3 is TGTGCCAGCAGCGTAGTCGGGACAGGGGAGAGAAACACCATATATTTT. Protein product: CASSVVGTGERNTIYF.

There are a few counts of this clone. V gene TRBV19 combines with J gene TRBJ1-2; TRBD1 might be the D (6 bases). The CDR3 is 12 residues long. Looked up from germline, CDR1 is LNHDA and CDR2 is SQIVND (reference sequence). V shed 4 bases and J shed 7 bases, with 10 bases lying between them. CDR3 sequence reads: CASSTGAGGYTF. In DNA form, the CDR3 reads TGTGCCAGTAGTACGGGGGCGGGTGGCTACACCTTC. Full variable domain (missing parts from reference TRBV19 and TRBJ1-2): DGGITQSPKYLFRKEGQNVTLSCEQNLNHDAMYWYRQDPGQGLRLIYYSQIVNDFQKGDIAEGYSVSREKKESFPLTVTSAQKNPTAFYLCASSTGAGGYTFGSGTRLTVV.

This chain connects TRBV6-5 to TRBJ1-1; TRBD1 might be the D (5 bases). Germline V gene sequence: CDR1 MNHEY, CDR2 SVGAGI. Trimming cost V 4 bases and J 5 bases, with 11 bases left between them. The length of the CDR3 is 13 residues. CDR3: CASSSSRVTEAFF. CDR3 in DNA: TGTGCCAGCAGTTCCTCCAGGGTAACTGAAGCTTTCTTT.